This T cell receptor (beta chain) emerged from a study of CD8+CD57+ T cells in acquired aplastic anemia. As for the study in general: DNA recovered from sorted CD4+ and CD8+ cells had a mean of about 3 ug. An average of roughly 10 million reads for CD4+ cells was obtained from healthy donors. Study observations and caveats: Controls and patients did not differ significantly in CD8+ Simpson's diversity.

This clonotype was counted ten times or more. Its antigen is unknown. CDR3 length: 13 amino acids. V lost 5 bases and J 4 bases, leaving 11 bases between the germline ends. Looked up from germline, CDR1 is SNHLY and CDR2 is FYNNEI. TCR beta VDJ combinations and CDR3 sequences were profiled from genomic DNA. TCRdb reprocessed the reads with MiXCR, giving one entry per CDR3 protein. Here the sample spans 200,000 to 250,000 distinct CDR3 sequences, 30% to 40% being singletons. The sequence was obtained from a human donor in good health, serving as a control. Sequencing was performed on sorted CD4+, CD8+, or CD8+CD57+ T cells (not recorded which) from PBMCs. The chain has TRBV2 and TRBJ1-1; TRBD1 might be the D (5 bases). The CDR3 DNA sequence: TGTGCCAGCAGTAGGGGAATTAGCACTGAAGCTTTCTTT. Translated, it gives CASSRGISTEAFF.